This is a list of T cell receptor beta chains from one sample in a study of CD8+ T cells in alopecia areata. Only in-frame clones appear in the TCRdb table, and some are missing; sequencing was by immunoSEQ multiplex PCR. The sample carries about 70,000 clones, 29% recorded once. The specimen was CD8+ T cells sorted from blood, collected at week 4, from a patient treated with tofacitinib. These receptors were taken from a human donor with alopecia areata. The CDR3 runs from the conserved cysteine through the conserved F or W. The D gene is left open where the match is weak. Expanded clones get a size class; other rows say once, few or many, or leave the size out.

TRBV28	TRBJ2-7	TRBD2	NA	CASSWPGTNYEQYF	TGTGCCAGCAGTTGGCCCGGGACTAACTACGAGCAGTACTTC
TRBV2	TRBJ2-2	TRBD1	few	CASSGRQGDTGELFF	TGTGCCAGCAGTGGTCGGCAGGGGGACACCGGGGAGCTGTTTTTT
TRBV5-1	TRBJ1-2	NA	few	CASSFRGADGYTF	TGCGCCAGCAGCTTTCGGGGGGCGGATGGCTACACCTTC
TRBV30	TRBJ2-5	TRBD2	NA	CAWSPDPGTTGETQYF	TGTGCCTGGAGTCCCGACCCCGGGACTACGGGAGAGACCCAGTACTTC
TRBV29-1	TRBJ2-2	NA	NA	CSVYTGELFF	TGCAGCGTTTACACCGGGGAGCTGTTTTTT
TRBV27	TRBJ2-7	TRBD2	NA	CASSIAGGPYEQYF	TGTGCCAGCAGCATAGCGGGAGGGCCCTACGAGCAGTACTTC
TRBV30	TRBJ1-2	NA	NA	CAWSVGVPYGYTF	TGTGCCTGGAGTGTAGGGGTACCCTATGGCTACACCTTC
TRBV30	TRBJ2-1	NA	few	CAWSPGVGHNEQFF	TGTGCCTGGAGCCCCGGGGTTGGACACAATGAGCAGTTCTTC
TRBV4-3	TRBJ2-7	TRBD2	few	CASSQKVAGGPGEQYF	TGCGCCAGCAGCCAAAAAGTAGCGGGAGGGCCGGGGGAGCAGTACTTC
TRBV30	TRBJ2-3	TRBD2	NA	CAWSIGAGEDTQYF	TGTGCCTGGAGCATCGGGGCGGGAGAAGATACGCAGTATTTT
TRBV9	TRBJ1-5	TRBD1	NA	CASSGGQGGQPQHF	TGTGCCAGCAGCGGAGGACAGGGCGGTCAGCCCCAGCATTTT
TRBV28	TRBJ2-3	TRBD1	many	CATQFIQGTDTQYF	TGTGCCACCCAGTTTATACAGGGGACAGATACGCAGTATTTT
TRBV30	TRBJ2-7	NA	NA	CAWSRQQNEQYF	TGTGCCTGGAGCCGCCAGCAGAACGAGCAGTACTTC
TRBV29-1	TRBJ2-1	NA	NA	CSAPDTGGGEQFF	TGCAGCGCTCCAGACACAGGCGGCGGTGAGCAGTTCTTC
TRBV6-5	TRBJ1-1	NA	few	CASSYRPDMNTEAFF	TGTGCCAGCAGTTACCGGCCGGACATGAACACTGAAGCTTTCTTT
TRBV25-1	TRBJ2-2	TRBD2	NA	CASSVREESGELFF	TGTGCCAGCAGTGTACGGGAGGAATCCGGGGAGCTGTTTTTT
TRBV25-1	TRBJ2-7	NA	medium-sized	CASKANYEQYF	TGTGCCAGCAAAGCGAATTACGAGCAGTACTTC
TRBV4-1	TRBJ1-2	NA	NA	CASSQDTEEDYGYTF	TGCGCCAGCAGCCAAGATACAGAGGAGGACTATGGCTACACCTTC
TRBV13	TRBJ2-1	TRBD2	NA	CASSLGRLAGRNEQFF	TGTGCCAGCAGCTTAGGCCGGCTAGCGGGGCGTAATGAGCAGTTCTTC
TRBV29-1	TRBJ2-7	NA	few	CSVESTYEQYF	TGCAGCGTTGAATCCACCTACGAGCAGTACTTC
TRBV27	TRBJ2-5	NA	NA	CASRGQETQYF	TGTGCCAGCAGGGGGCAAGAGACCCAGTACTTC
TRBV13	TRBJ2-2	NA	once	CASSLYTGELFF	TGTGCCAGCAGTCTCTACACCGGGGAGCTGTTTTTT
TRBV2	TRBJ2-1	NA	few	CASRSAGFRDEQFF	TGTGCCAGCCGATCAGCCGGGTTTAGGGATGAGCAGTTCTTC
TRBV29-1	TRBJ1-2	NA	few	CSADSGDGYTF	TGCAGCGCGGACAGTGGCGATGGCTACACCTTC
TRBV29-1	TRBJ2-7	NA	few	CSVETRDSSYEQYF	TGCAGCGTAGAAACCCGGGACTCCTCCTACGAGCAGTACTTC
TRBV5-1	TRBJ2-1	TRBD2	few	CASSLGLAGDEQFF	TGCGCCAGCAGCTTGGGACTAGCGGGAGATGAGCAGTTCTTC
TRBV29-1	TRBJ2-7	NA	few	CSVWGEGTKPYEQYF	TGCAGCGTCTGGGGAGAGGGGACAAAACCTTACGAGCAGTACTTC
TRBV6-1	TRBJ2-1	NA	once	CASRMVVYEQFF	TGTGCCAGCAGGATGGTCGTATATGAGCAGTTCTTC
TRBV29-1	TRBJ2-2	NA	few	CSVVDANTGELFF	TGCAGCGTTGTCGATGCGAACACCGGGGAGCTGTTTTTT
TRBV15	TRBJ2-5	NA	NA	CATATDGLKETQYF	TGTGCCACCGCTACGGACGGTCTAAAAGAGACCCAGTACTTC
TRBV29-1	TRBJ2-5	TRBD2	few	CSATLLAGVRETQYF	TGCAGCGCGACCTTACTAGCGGGAGTTCGGGAGACCCAGTACTTC
TRBV19	TRBJ2-4	NA	NA	CASSLADIAKNIQYF	TGTGCCAGTAGTCTAGCAGATATAGCCAAAAACATTCAGTACTTC
TRBV19	TRBJ2-1	NA	few	CASSIVGQPPNEQFF	TGTGCCAGTAGTATAGTAGGACAGCCACCCAATGAGCAGTTCTTC
TRBV7-8	TRBJ2-7	TRBD1	NA	CASSRQGHPYEQYF	TGTGCCAGCAGCCGACAGGGTCACCCTTACGAGCAGTACTTC
TRBV29-1	TRBJ2-2	NA	NA	CSVPVGGTWGELFF	TGCAGCGTTCCCGTGGGCGGGACCTGGGGGGAGCTGTTTTTT
TRBV4-1	TRBJ2-5	TRBD1	many	CASSQGDSEETQYF	TGTGCCAGCAGCCAAGGGGACAGTGAAGAGACCCAGTACTTC
TRBV12-5	TRBJ2-5	TRBD1	few	CASGLVGTGGATETQYF	TGTGCTAGTGGTTTGGTCGGAACAGGGGGCGCAACGGAGACCCAGTACTTC
TRBV27	TRBJ2-2	TRBD1	NA	CASSHRGNTGELFF	TGTGCCAGCAGTCACAGGGGGAACACCGGGGAGCTGTTTTTT
TRBV29-1	TRBJ2-1	NA	NA	CSVGLPEQFF	TGCAGCGTTGGGCTACCCGAGCAGTTCTTC
TRBV29-1	TRBJ1-1	NA	NA	CSSTGLLTEAFF	TGCAGCTCCACAGGGCTTCTGACTGAAGCTTTCTTT
TRBV25-1	TRBJ1-6	NA	NA	CASSATGGARNSPLHF	TGTGCCAGCAGTGCAACCGGGGGGGCGCGCAATTCACCCCTCCACTTT
TRBV4-2	TRBJ2-7	TRBD2	NA	CASSQEQASGSYEQYF	TGTGCCAGCAGCCAAGAACAGGCTAGCGGATCCTACGAGCAGTACTTC
TRBV9	TRBJ2-2	NA	NA	CASMSRGLDTGELFF	TGTGCCAGCATGTCCAGAGGGCTAGACACCGGGGAGCTGTTTTTT
TRBV5-1	TRBJ2-2	NA	many	CASSFNTGELFF	TGCGCCAGCAGCTTTAACACCGGGGAGCTGTTTTTT
TRBV29-1	TRBJ2-7	NA	few	CSVEGQGGREQYF	TGCAGCGTTGAAGGGCAGGGGGGACGCGAGCAGTACTTC
TRBV5-1	TRBJ2-1	NA	few	CASSLAGNSYNEQFF	TGCGCCAGCAGCTTGGCTGGGAACTCCTACAATGAGCAGTTCTTC
TRBV27	TRBJ2-5	NA	NA	CASRRTGGGETQYF	TGTGCCAGCAGACGTACAGGGGGGGGAGAGACCCAGTACTTC
TRBV28	TRBJ1-1	NA	few	CASSLSHLNTEAFF	TGTGCCAGCAGTTTATCCCACTTAAACACTGAAGCTTTCTTT